This TCR beta chain was recovered during a study of long-term antiretroviral therapy in people with HIV. Overall study context: When the earliest samples were collected, ART was typically delayed until CD4 counts fell.

V lost 1 base and J lost 1; bases outside the gene matches: 9. The CDR3 sequence is 18 residues long. Looked up from germline, CDR1 is SEHNR and CDR2 is FQNEAQ (reference sequence). Study conclusions and caveats: Subsequent to ART, diversity was augmented yet persisted below that of transplant donor controls.

A word on this clone: The antigen is undetermined.

At survey level, the immunoSEQ assay was run in its v3.0 version. In sequencing, roughly 35,000-50,000 T-cell genomes per sample were targeted. The repertoire was sequenced with immunoSEQ multiplex PCR; TCRdb's copy has only in-frame clones and lacks some. The repertoire holds 35,000 or so clones, with roughly 85% as singletons. The sample here was unsorted PBMCs, taken around 2.7 years before starting antiretroviral therapy. The rearrangement joins TRBV7-9 to TRBJ1-2, with 10 positions matching TRBD1. The sequence was collected from a woman in her 30s with HIV. The CDR3: CASSLVKPGQGLNYGYTF. The CDR3 region has the DNA TGTGCCAGCAGCTTAGTTAAACCGGGACAGGGGCTTAACTATGGCTACACCTTC.